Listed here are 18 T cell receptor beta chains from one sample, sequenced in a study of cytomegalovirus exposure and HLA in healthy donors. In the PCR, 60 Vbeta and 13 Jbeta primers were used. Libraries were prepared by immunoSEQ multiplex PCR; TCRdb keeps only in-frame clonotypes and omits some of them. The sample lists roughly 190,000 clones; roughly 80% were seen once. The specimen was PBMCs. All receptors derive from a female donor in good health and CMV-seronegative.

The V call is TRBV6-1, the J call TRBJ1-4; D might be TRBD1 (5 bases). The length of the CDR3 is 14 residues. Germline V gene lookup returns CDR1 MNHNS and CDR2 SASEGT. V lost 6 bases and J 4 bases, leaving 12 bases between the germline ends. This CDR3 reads CASRTAAFNEKLFF. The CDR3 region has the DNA TGTGCCAGCAGGACAGCAGCTTTTAATGAAAAACTGTTTTTT.

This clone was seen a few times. CDR3 region: CATQRGDYGYTF. CDR3 nucleotide sequence: TGTGCCACTCAGCGGGGGGACTATGGCTACACCTTC. This chain links TRBV6-1 with TRBJ1-2, with D maybe TRBD1 (5 bases). The CDR3 extends over 12 amino acids. Germline CDR1 is MNHNS and CDR2 is SASEGT. V was trimmed by 10 bases and J by 3 bases, leaving 12 bases between them.

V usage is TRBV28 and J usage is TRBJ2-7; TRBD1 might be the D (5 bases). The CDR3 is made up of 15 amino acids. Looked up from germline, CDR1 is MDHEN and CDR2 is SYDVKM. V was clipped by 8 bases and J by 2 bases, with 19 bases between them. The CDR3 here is CASGLFQGFTYEQYF. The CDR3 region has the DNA TGTGCCAGCGGGCTCTTCCAGGGCTTCACCTACGAGCAGTACTTC. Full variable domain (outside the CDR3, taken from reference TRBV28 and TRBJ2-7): DVKVTQSSRYLVKRTGEKVFLECVQDMDHENMFWYRQDPGLGLRLIYFSYDVKMKEKGDIPEGYSVSREKKERFSLILESASTNQTSMYLCASGLFQGFTYEQYFGPGTRLTVT.

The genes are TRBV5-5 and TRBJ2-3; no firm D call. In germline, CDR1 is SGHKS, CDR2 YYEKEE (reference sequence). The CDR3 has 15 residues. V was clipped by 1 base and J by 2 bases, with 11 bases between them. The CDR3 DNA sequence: TGTGCCAGCAGCTTGAGAGGCCTAGACACAGATACGCAGTATTTT. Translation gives CASSLRGLDTDTQYF.

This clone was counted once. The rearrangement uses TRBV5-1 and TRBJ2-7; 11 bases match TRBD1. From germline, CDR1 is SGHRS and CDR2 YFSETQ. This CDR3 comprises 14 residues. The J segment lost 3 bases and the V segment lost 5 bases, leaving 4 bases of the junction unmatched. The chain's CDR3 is CASRIGTGGYEQYF. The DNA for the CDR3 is TGCGCCAGCAGGATCGGGACAGGGGGCTACGAGCAGTACTTC.

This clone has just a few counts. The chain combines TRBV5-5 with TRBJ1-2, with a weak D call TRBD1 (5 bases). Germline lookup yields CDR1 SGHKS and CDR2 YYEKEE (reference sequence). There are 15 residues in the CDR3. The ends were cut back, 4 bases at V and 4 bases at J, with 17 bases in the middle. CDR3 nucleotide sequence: TGTGCCAGCAGCGATCCTGGCGGGGGGGTCTATGGCTACACCTTC. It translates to CASSDPGGGVYGYTF.

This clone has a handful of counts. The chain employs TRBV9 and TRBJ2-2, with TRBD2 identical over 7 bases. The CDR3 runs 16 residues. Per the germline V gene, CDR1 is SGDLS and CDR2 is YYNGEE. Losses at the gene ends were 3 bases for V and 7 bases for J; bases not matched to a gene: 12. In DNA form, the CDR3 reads TGTGCCAGCAGCGGAGGGATGGCGGGAGTGAACGGGGAGCTGTTTTTT. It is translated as CASSGGMAGVNGELFF.

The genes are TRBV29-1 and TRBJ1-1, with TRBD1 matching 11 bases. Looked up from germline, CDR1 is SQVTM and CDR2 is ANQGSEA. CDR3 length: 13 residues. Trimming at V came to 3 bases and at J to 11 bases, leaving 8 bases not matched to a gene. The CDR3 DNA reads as TGCAGCGTTGAGGGACAGGGGGTATCCAGGGCTTTCTTT. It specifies CSVEGQGVSRAFF.

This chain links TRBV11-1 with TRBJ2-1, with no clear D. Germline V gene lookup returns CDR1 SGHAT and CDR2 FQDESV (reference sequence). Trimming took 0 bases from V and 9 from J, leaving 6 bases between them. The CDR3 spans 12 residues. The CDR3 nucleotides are TGTGCCAGCAGCTTAGCTAGAAGTGAGCAGTTCTTC. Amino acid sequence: CASSLARSEQFF. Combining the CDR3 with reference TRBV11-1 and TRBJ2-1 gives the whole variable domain EAEVAQSPRYKITEKSQAVAFWCDPISGHATLYWYRQILGQGPELLVQFQDESVVDDSQLPKDRFSAERLKGVDSTLKIQPAELGDSAMYLCASSLARSEQFFGPGTRLTVL.

The CDR3 coding sequence is TGTGCCAGCAGCCCCTCCGGAGAGGGCACCTACGAGCAGTACTTC. Amino acids: CASSPSGEGTYEQYF. The J gene is TRBJ2-5, the V gene TRBV6-5, with D maybe TRBD2 (5 bases). The J call may be wrong; the DNA end is better matched by TRBJ2-7. CDR1 is MNHEY and CDR2 is SVGAGI in the germline V gene. This CDR3 is 15 amino acids long.

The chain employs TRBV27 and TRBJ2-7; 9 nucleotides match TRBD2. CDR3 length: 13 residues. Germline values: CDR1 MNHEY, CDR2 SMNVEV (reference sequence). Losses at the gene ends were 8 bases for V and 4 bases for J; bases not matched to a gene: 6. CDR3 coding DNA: TGTGCCAGCCGTAGCGGGAGAAGTTACGAGCAGTACTTC. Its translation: CASRSGRSYEQYF.

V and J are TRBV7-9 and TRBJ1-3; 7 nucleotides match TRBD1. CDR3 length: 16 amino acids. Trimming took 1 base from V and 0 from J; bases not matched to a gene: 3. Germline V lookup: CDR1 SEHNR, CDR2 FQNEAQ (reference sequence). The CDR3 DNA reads TGTGCCAGCAGCTTAGGGACAGGCCTCTCTGGAAACACCATATATTTT. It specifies CASSLGTGLSGNTIYF.

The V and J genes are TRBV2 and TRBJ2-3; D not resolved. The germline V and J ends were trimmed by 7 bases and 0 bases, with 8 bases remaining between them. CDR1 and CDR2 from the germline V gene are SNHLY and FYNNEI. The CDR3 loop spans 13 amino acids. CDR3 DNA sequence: TGTGCCAGCACCGTTTTTAGCACAGATACGCAGTATTTT. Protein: CASTVFSTDTQYF.

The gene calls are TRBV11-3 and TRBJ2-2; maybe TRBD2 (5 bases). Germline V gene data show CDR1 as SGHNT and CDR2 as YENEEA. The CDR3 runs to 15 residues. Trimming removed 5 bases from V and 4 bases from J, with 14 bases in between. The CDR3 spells CASSVPGSGTGELFF. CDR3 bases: TGTGCCAGCAGCGTACCGGGGTCGGGCACCGGGGAGCTGTTTTTT.

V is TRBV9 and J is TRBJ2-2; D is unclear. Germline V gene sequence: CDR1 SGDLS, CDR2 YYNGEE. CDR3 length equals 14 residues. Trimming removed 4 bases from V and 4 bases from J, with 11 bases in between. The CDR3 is CASSFGSSTGELFF. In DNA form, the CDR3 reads TGTGCCAGCAGCTTCGGGTCTTCCACCGGGGAGCTGTTTTTT.

CDR3 protein: CASSAHAGASYEQYF. In DNA form, the CDR3 reads TGTGCCAGCAGCGCTCACGCGGGAGCTTCCTACGAGCAGTACTTC. V and J are TRBV2 and TRBJ2-7; 7 positions agree with TRBD2. CDR3 length equals 15 residues. Germline lookup yields CDR1 SNHLY and CDR2 FYNNEI. Trimming took 6 bases from V and 1 from J; bases not matched to a gene: 9. The whole variable domain, remainder taken from reference TRBV2 and TRBJ2-7, is EPEVTQTPSHQVTQMGQEVILRCVPISNHLYFYWYRQILGQKVEFLVSFYNNEISEKSEIFDDQFSVERPDGSNFTLKIRSTKLEDSAMYFCASSAHAGASYEQYFGPGTRLTVT.

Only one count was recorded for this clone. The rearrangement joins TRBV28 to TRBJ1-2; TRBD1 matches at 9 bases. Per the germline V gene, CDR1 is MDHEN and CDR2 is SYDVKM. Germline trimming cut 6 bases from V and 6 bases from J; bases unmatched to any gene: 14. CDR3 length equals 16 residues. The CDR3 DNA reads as TGTGCCAGCAGCTTAATGTCCGGGACAGGGTCAAATGGCTACACCTTC. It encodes CASSLMSGTGSNGYTF.

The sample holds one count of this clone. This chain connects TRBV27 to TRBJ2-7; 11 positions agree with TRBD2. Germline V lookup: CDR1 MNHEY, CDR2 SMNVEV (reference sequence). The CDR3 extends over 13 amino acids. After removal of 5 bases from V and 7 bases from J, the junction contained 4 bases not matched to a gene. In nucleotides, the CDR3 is TGTGCCAGCAGTCTCGGACTAGCGGGTGAGCAGTACTTC. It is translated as CASSLGLAGEQYF.